These 32 T cell receptor beta chains came from one sample sequenced in a study of neurological immune-mediated disorders. The time point denotes: longitudinal time-point 3. TCRdb redid the calling of the 5' RACE reads with MiXCR, one entry per CDR3 protein. The data contain roughly 45,000 distinct CDR3 sequences, roughly 13% of them singletons. The sequenced material came from PBMCs. These receptors all stem from a man aged 25 to 45 in good health.

This clonotype has a count of ten or more. The V call is TRBV4-1, the J call TRBJ2-2; D is unresolved. The CDR3 is made up of 15 amino acids. Germline V gene data show CDR1 as MGHRA and CDR2 as YSYEKL. V was clipped by 1 base and J by 8 bases, with 14 bases between them. In DNA form, the CDR3 reads TGCGCCAGCAGCCAAGCATACACCCCAGGTGGGGAGCTGTTTTTT. It translates to CASSQAYTPGGELFF.

The chain has TRBV18 and TRBJ2-7, with 11 bases aligning to TRBD1. The junction had 5 bases not matched to a gene; V was cut back by 4 bases and J by 3 bases. Germline V gene data show CDR1 as KGHSH and CDR2 as LQKENI. The CDR3 is 15 residues long. The CDR3 reads CASSLGQGGLYEQYF. CDR3 coding DNA: TGTGCCAGCTCACTGGGACAGGGGGGACTCTACGAGCAGTACTTC.

This clonotype was recorded many times. Written as DNA, the CDR3 is TGCAGCGTTGTATTCGGGACAGCTACGAACACCGGGGAGCTGTTTTTT. Amino acids: CSVVFGTATNTGELFF. The chain combines TRBV29-1 with TRBJ2-2; TRBD1 agrees at 7 bases. The CDR3 consists of 16 residues. The J segment lost 0 bases and the V segment lost 4 bases, leaving 8 bases of the junction unmatched. Germline CDR1 SQVTM, CDR2 ANQGSEA.

This clonotype was recorded many times. This chain uses TRBV27 with TRBJ1-1; no firm D call. Germline values: CDR1 MNHEY, CDR2 SMNVEV (reference sequence). This CDR3 spans 16 amino acids. V was pared by 5 bases and J by 0 bases, with 16 bases between. The CDR3 region is CASSAPGRRVNTEAFF. The CDR3 DNA sequence: TGTGCCAGCAGTGCTCCTGGTAGGAGAGTGAACACTGAAGCTTTCTTT.

Ten or more counts support this clonotype. V gene TRBV28 combines with J gene TRBJ2-1, with TRBD2 identical over 8 bases. V was clipped by 5 bases and J by 10 bases; unmatched bases: 10. The germline V gene has CDR1 MDHEN and CDR2 SYDVKM. This CDR3 is 14 amino acids long. CDR3 sequence reads: CASSTQGLAGEQFF. As DNA, the CDR3 is TGTGCCAGCAGTACCCAAGGACTAGCCGGCGAGCAGTTCTTC.

For this clonotype: Here the CDR3 omits its conserved ending phenylalanine or tryptophan, so a read error is the likely source. V gene TRBV7-8 combines with J gene TRBJ2-6, with D possibly matching TRBD1 (6 bases). The germline V gene encodes CDR1 SGHVS and CDR2 FQNEAQ. V was shortened by 1 base and J by 0 bases, with 10 bases between the two germline ends. CDR3 size: 17 residues. CDR3 region: CASSLGVGGSGANVLTL. The CDR3 DNA reads TGTGCCAGCAGCTTAGGGGTAGGGGGCTCTGGGGCCAACGTCCTGACTTTA.

The chain links TRBV6-5 to TRBJ2-3; D could derive from TRBD1 or TRBD2 (5 bases each). V lost 6 bases and J lost 5, with 12 bases in between. This CDR3 is 13 amino acids long. Germline lookup yields CDR1 MNHEY and CDR2 SVGAGI. CDR3 sequence: CASSRDPIDTQYF. CDR3 sequence (DNA): TGTGCCAGCAGCCGGGACCCGATAGATACGCAGTATTTT.

This clonotype showed up many times. The V call is TRBV7-9, the J call TRBJ1-5, with D unresolved. The CDR3 sequence is 15 residues long. V shed 2 bases and J shed 2 bases, with 10 bases lying between them. Germline CDR1 is SEHNR and CDR2 is FQNEAQ (reference sequence). In DNA, the CDR3 is TGTGCCAGCAGCTTATCGGTCGATGGCAATCAGCCCCAGCATTTT. The encoded protein is CASSLSVDGNQPQHF.

This clonotype appeared many times. The genes are TRBV24-1 and TRBJ2-3; possible D gene TRBD2, 6 bases. This CDR3 is built from 16 residues. Per germline, CDR1 KGHDR and CDR2 SFDVKD. V was cut by 2 bases and J by 0 bases, with 11 bases left in between. CDR3 DNA: TGTGCCACCAGTGATTGGGGCGGGACTAGCACAGATACGCAGTATTTT. Its translation is CATSDWGGTSTDTQYF.

The sample holds many counts of this clonotype. The genes are TRBV7-9 and TRBJ2-1; no clear D. CDR3 length equals 12 residues. Germline CDR1 SEHNR, CDR2 FQNEAQ (reference sequence). Trimming left V 2 bases short and J 7 bases short, with 6 bases between. CDR3 loop: CASSLTENEQFF. CDR3 in DNA: TGTGCCAGCAGCTTAACGGAGAATGAGCAGTTCTTC.

This clonotype was seen many times. The rearrangement uses TRBV20-1 and TRBJ2-3, with TRBD2 matching 10 bases. CDR3 size: 15 residues. The germline CDR1 and CDR2 sequences are DFQATT and SNEGSKA (reference sequence). Trimming removed 3 bases from V and 5 bases from J; junction bases left unmatched: 8. CDR3 nucleotide sequence: TGCAGTGCTAGGGGGCTAGCGGGAGACGGAGATACGCAGTATTTT. Encoded protein: CSARGLAGDGDTQYF.

This clonotype was counted many times. This chain connects TRBV29-1 to TRBJ2-6; no firm D call. CDR1 is SQVTM and CDR2 is ANQGSEA in the germline V gene. The germline V and J ends were trimmed by 5 bases and 0 bases, with 11 bases remaining between them. The CDR3 runs 15 residues. The CDR3 reads CSVQDGRSGANVLTF. DNA of the CDR3: TGCAGCGTTCAGGACGGACGCTCTGGGGCCAACGTCCTGACTTTC.

The sample holds many counts of this clonotype. The V gene is TRBV27, the J gene TRBJ2-3; D gene ambiguous. Trimming pared 6 bases from V and 2 bases from J, leaving 12 bases between. CDR1 is MNHEY and CDR2 is SMNVEV in the germline V gene (reference sequence). The CDR3 is made up of 14 amino acids. In nucleotides, the CDR3 is TGTGCCAGCAGGCCTGACGGTAACACAGATACGCAGTATTTT. This sequence encodes CASRPDGNTDTQYF.

This clonotype showed up many times. V gene TRBV27 combines with J gene TRBJ1-1, with a possible D match to TRBD1 (5 bases). V was shortened by 2 bases and J by 2 bases, with 9 bases between the two germline ends. Germline V CDR1 and CDR2: MNHEY, SMNVEV (reference sequence). The CDR3 extends over 14 amino acids. The CDR3 DNA follows: TGTGCCAGCAGTTTACGGGACGGAAACACTGAAGCTTTCTTT. Translating gives CASSLRDGNTEAFF.

The table lists this clonotype with many counts. The CDR3 sequence: CASSLTRGQGSYGYTF. In DNA form, the CDR3 reads TGTGCCAGCAGTTTAACGAGGGGACAGGGTAGCTATGGCTACACCTTC. The J gene is TRBJ1-2, the V gene TRBV27; 9 nucleotides agree with TRBD1. Trimming cost V 2 bases and J 4 bases; bases outside gene matches: 8. The CDR3 is made up of 16 amino acids. The germline CDR1 and CDR2 sequences are MNHEY and SMNVEV (reference sequence).

This clonotype was detected many times. The V gene is TRBV29-1, the J gene TRBJ1-3; D call uncertain. V was clipped by 8 bases and J by 0 bases, with 8 bases between them. The germline gives CDR1 SQVTM, CDR2 ANQGSEA. CDR3 length: 12 amino acids. The CDR3 region has the DNA TGCAGCATGGGTACCTCTGGAAACACCATATATTTT. Protein sequence: CSMGTSGNTIYF.

This clonotype was counted many times. The chain has TRBV14 and TRBJ2-7; 9 bases match TRBD1. With V trimmed by 4 bases and J by 6 bases, 7 bases remained unmatched. Germline V CDR1 and CDR2: SGHDN, FVKESK. There are 14 residues in the CDR3. The chain's CDR3 is CASSPLATGGEQYF. DNA of the CDR3: TGTGCCAGCAGCCCACTAGCGACAGGGGGCGAGCAGTACTTC.

This clonotype was counted at least ten times. This rearrangement joins TRBV4-1 to TRBJ2-7; TRBD2 matches 10 bases. The CDR3 consists of 16 residues. Germline-derived CDR1 and CDR2 are MGHRA and YSYEKL. J gave up 3 bases and V 2 bases, and 7 bases lay outside the gene matches. CDR3 region: CASSQPLAGAFYEQYF. For the CDR3, the DNA is TGCGCCAGCAGCCAACCCCTAGCGGGAGCGTTCTACGAGCAGTACTTC.

Of note for this clonotype: A clone one base away is much larger, so this may be a read error. The rearrangement uses TRBV20-1 and TRBJ2-3; perhaps TRBD1 as D (5 bases). With 1 base removed from V and 4 bases from J, the gap between germline ends came to 18 bases. The CDR3 loop spans 16 amino acids. Germline V gene sequence: CDR1 DFQATT, CDR2 SNEGSKA (reference sequence). CDR3 residues: CSARVYQDTESDTQYF. In nucleotides, the CDR3 is TGCAGTGCTAGAGTCTACCAGGACACGGAGTCAGATACGCAGTATTTT.

This clonotype appeared many times. The chain is built from TRBV3-1 and TRBJ2-1; D gene uncertain. V was cut by 5 bases and J by 8 bases, with 22 bases left in between. Per germline, CDR1 LGHDT and CDR2 YNNKEL (reference sequence). The CDR3 totals 16 residues. The CDR3 coding sequence is TGTGCCAGCAGCTCCGCCACTATAAGTTTTAGCCATGAGCAGTTCTTC. It encodes CASSSATISFSHEQFF.

There are many counts of this clonotype. The genes are TRBV3-1 and TRBJ2-3; the D gene could be TRBD1 or TRBD2 (5 bases each). CDR3 size: 18 residues. V lost 1 base and J 9 bases, leaving 26 bases between the germline ends. Germline CDR1 is LGHDT and CDR2 is YNNKEL (reference sequence). CDR3 sequence: CASSQGARVSGRSGTQYF. CDR3 coding DNA: TGTGCCAGCAGCCAAGGTGCCAGGGTCTCCGGTCGTTCGGGGACGCAGTATTTT.

This clonotype was found many times. This rearrangement joins TRBV25-1 to TRBJ1-5, with a tentative D call TRBD1 (5 bases). Germline values: CDR1 MGHDK, CDR2 SYGVNS. The CDR3 consists of 14 residues. V was clipped by 5 bases and J by 7 bases, with 15 bases between them. This CDR3 is CASSQYRDGQPQHF. CDR3 DNA sequence: TGTGCCAGCAGTCAGTATAGGGACGGACAGCCCCAGCATTTT.

This clonotype came up many times. The DNA of the CDR3 is TGTGCCAGCAGTACGGACCGCGGGGAGCAGTACTTC. It translates to CASSTDRGEQYF. The chain uses TRBV12-3 or TRBV12-4 and TRBJ2-7, with D perhaps matching TRBD2 (5 bases). Trimming took 5 bases from V and 7 from J, leaving 12 bases between them. CDR3 length: 12 amino acids.

At least ten counts were recorded for this clonotype. This sequence joins TRBV20-1 and TRBJ2-7; 7 positions agree with TRBD1. Germline V gives CDR1 DFQATT, CDR2 SNEGSKA (reference sequence). The CDR3 has 14 amino acids. V was pared by 3 bases and J by 7 bases, with 12 bases of the junction left unmatched. The CDR3 loop reads CSASMFGQASEQYF. The CDR3 DNA is TGCAGTGCTAGTATGTTTGGACAGGCTTCGGAGCAGTACTTC.

This clonotype was recorded many times. The rearrangement links TRBV9 to TRBJ1-5; TRBD1 agrees at 8 bases. V lost 4 bases to trimming and J lost 7 bases; unmatched junction nucleotides: 7. In germline, CDR1 is SGDLS, CDR2 YYNGEE. CDR3 length equals 14 residues. CDR3 region: CASSFGQGSQPQHF. Here the CDR3 DNA reads TGTGCCAGCAGCTTCGGACAGGGAAGCCAGCCCCAGCATTTT.

The chain couples TRBV20-1 to TRBJ2-7; possibly TRBD2 for D (6 bases). V lost 0 bases and J lost 2, with 11 bases in between. CDR3 length: 14 amino acids. From germline, CDR1 is DFQATT and CDR2 SNEGSKA (reference sequence). The CDR3 loop is CSAREFGSAYEQYF. CDR3 nucleotide sequence: TGCAGTGCTAGAGAATTCGGGAGCGCCTACGAGCAGTACTTC.

This clonotype has ten or more counts. The chain is built from TRBV4-1 and TRBJ2-1; the D is unclear. The ends were cut back, 0 bases at V and 0 bases at J, with 15 bases in the middle. Germline loops: CDR1 MGHRA, CDR2 YSYEKL. The CDR3 is 18 amino acids. CDR3 region: CASSQEGRAFSSYNEQFF. The CDR3 DNA reads as TGCGCCAGCAGCCAAGAGGGTCGGGCTTTCAGCTCCTACAATGAGCAGTTCTTC.

This clonotype was observed a few times. This chain links TRBV5-4 with TRBJ2-5; tentative D call: TRBD2 (5 bases). This CDR3 comprises 16 residues. Germline CDR1 and CDR2: SGHNT and YYREEE (reference sequence). Trimming took 4 bases from V and 3 from J, leaving 19 bases between them. The CDR3 sequence is CASSLYSVEAEETQYF. In nucleotides, the CDR3 is TGTGCCAGCAGCCTGTATTCTGTGGAGGCAGAAGAGACCCAGTACTTC.

There are many counts of this clonotype. This rearrangement joins TRBV5-1 to TRBJ1-2; 8 nucleotides agree with TRBD1. V gave up 5 bases and J gave up 7 bases; unmatched junction bases: 16. The V gene's germline CDR1 is SGHRS and CDR2 YFSETQ. This CDR3 spans 16 amino acids. The CDR3 nucleotides are TGCGCCAGCAGATCCCAACTGGGGGCAGGGGGCTCTGGCTACACCTTC. Its protein product is CASRSQLGAGGSGYTF.

This clonotype was counted at least ten times. The gene calls are TRBV12-3 or TRBV12-4 and TRBJ1-1; TRBD1 is a possible D gene (5 bases). The CDR3 runs to 14 residues. The ends were cut back, 2 bases at V and 6 bases at J, with 13 bases in the middle. The CDR3 DNA is TGTGCCAGCAGTTTATATGGGGACGAGGCTGAAGCTTTCTTT. Residues: CASSLYGDEAEAFF.

This chain links TRBV25-1 with TRBJ2-1; no clear D gene. V lost 8 bases and J lost 4, with 6 bases in between. CDR3 length: 11 residues. The germline CDR1 and CDR2 sequences are MGHDK and SYGVNS. The CDR3 loop is CASEAYNEQFF. The DNA for the CDR3 is TGTGCCAGCGAAGCTTACAATGAGCAGTTCTTC.

This clonotype was detected ten times or more. The V gene is TRBV6-5, the J gene TRBJ1-1, with TRBD1 matching over 8 bases. Germline assignment: CDR1 MNHEY and CDR2 SVGAGI. CDR3 length: 15 residues. After removal of 5 bases from V and 1 base from J, the junction contained 6 bases not matched to a gene. CDR3 in DNA: TGTGCCAGCAGTGTAGACAGGGGAAGGAACACTGAAGCTTTCTTT. This sequence encodes CASSVDRGRNTEAFF.